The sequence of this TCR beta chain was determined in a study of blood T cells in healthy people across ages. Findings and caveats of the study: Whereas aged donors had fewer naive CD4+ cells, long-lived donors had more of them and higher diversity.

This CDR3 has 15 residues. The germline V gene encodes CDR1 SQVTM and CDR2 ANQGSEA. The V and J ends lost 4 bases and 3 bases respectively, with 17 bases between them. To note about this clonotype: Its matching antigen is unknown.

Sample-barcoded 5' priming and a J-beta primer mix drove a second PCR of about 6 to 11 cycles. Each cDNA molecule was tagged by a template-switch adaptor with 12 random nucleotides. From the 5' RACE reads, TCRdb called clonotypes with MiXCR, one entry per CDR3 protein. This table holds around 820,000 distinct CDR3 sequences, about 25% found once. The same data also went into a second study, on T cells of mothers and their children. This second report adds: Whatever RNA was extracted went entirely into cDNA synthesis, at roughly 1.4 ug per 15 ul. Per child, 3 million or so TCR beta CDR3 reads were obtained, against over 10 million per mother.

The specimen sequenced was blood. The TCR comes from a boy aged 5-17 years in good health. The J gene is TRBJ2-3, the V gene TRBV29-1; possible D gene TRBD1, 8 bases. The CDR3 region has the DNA TGCAGCGTTGCTTACAGGGGGGAGGGGACAGATACGCAGTATTTT. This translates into CSVAYRGEGTDTQYF.